This TCR beta chain stems from a study of T-cell memory formation after mild COVID-19. TCRdb recomputed calls from the 5' RACE reads with MiXCR, one row per CDR3 protein. The data contain approximately 42,000 distinct CDR3 sequences, roughly 7.2% of them singletons. Germline V lookup: CDR1 SEHNR, CDR2 FQNEAQ (reference sequence). V lost 1 base and J 2 bases, leaving 17 bases between the germline ends. CDR3 length: 17 amino acids. This clonotype appeared many times. The J gene is TRBJ1-2, the V gene TRBV7-9; D ambiguous. Sequencing used PBMCs or a T cell subset sorted from them (not recorded which). The clonotype was recovered from an adult who had mild COVID-19 (a few samples of this study predate the infection). Cell type and time point are not known. CDR3 protein: CASSLVTGSIRNYGYTF. The CDR3 nucleotides read TGTGCCAGCAGCTTAGTCACCGGGTCGATAAGGAACTATGGCTACACCTTC.